Presented here are 17 T cell receptor beta chains from one specimen sequenced in a study of T cells in Graves' hyperthyroidism and ophthalmopathy. RNA transcripts were the template for amplifying TCR beta CDR3 regions. In the first-round RT-PCR of the TCR CDR3, the HTBI primer set was used. MiXCR, applied by TCRdb to the multiplex PCR reads, yields one record per CDR3 protein. The sample gives about 350,000 distinct CDR3 sequences, approximately 19% of which show up once; 3% to 4% is in the top ten. Material for sequencing was blood. These receptors came from a woman aged 18-35 years with Graves' hyperthyroidism.

This clonotype was seen more than once but under ten times. Written as DNA, the CDR3 is TGTGCCAGCAGCATGGGACATGTGAACACTGAAGCTTTCTTT. Protein: CASSMGHVNTEAFF. The chain is built from TRBV7-2 and TRBJ1-1; tentative D call: TRBD1 (6 bases). Trimming cost V 5 bases and J 0 bases, with 10 bases left between them. The length of the CDR3 is 14 residues. From germline, CDR1 is SGHTA and CDR2 FQGNSA.

This clonotype was counted ten times or more. The chain links TRBV13 to TRBJ1-3; D not resolved. Trimming stripped 2 bases from V and 5 bases from J, with 4 bases between. CDR1 PRHDT and CDR2 FYEKMQ come from the germline V gene (reference sequence). CDR3 length: 12 residues. CDR3 sequence reads: CASSLLRNTIYF. The DNA for the CDR3 is TGTGCCAGCAGCTTACTTCGAAACACCATATATTTT.

This clonotype appeared many times. This rearrangement joins TRBV6-5 to TRBJ2-3, with TRBD1 matching 8 bases. CDR1 and CDR2 from the germline V gene are MNHEY and SVGAGI. The junction had 5 bases not matched to a gene; V was cut back by 0 bases and J by 6 bases. This CDR3 is 15 amino acids long. The CDR3 DNA is TGTGCCAGCAGTTACTCGAAGGACAGGGCTGATACGCAGTATTTT. This translates into CASSYSKDRADTQYF.

This clonotype was counted ten times or more. The chain links TRBV20-1 to TRBJ2-7, with TRBD1 matching 9 bases. The CDR3 runs 14 residues. Trimming took 6 bases from V and 3 from J; bases not matched to a gene: 9. Germline V gene lookup returns CDR1 DFQATT and CDR2 SNEGSKA (reference sequence). CDR3 loop: CSAPGQGRSYEQYF. The CDR3 region has the DNA TGCAGTGCCCCAGGACAGGGGAGAAGCTACGAGCAGTACTTC.

The table lists this clonotype with a few counts. The CDR3 DNA sequence: TGTGCCAGCAGCCCAGGGACAGGGAGCTCTGGAAACACCATATATTTT. Translating it yields CASSPGTGSSGNTIYF. The V gene is TRBV7-3, the J gene TRBJ1-3; 9 bases map to TRBD1. Trimming cost V 5 bases and J 0 bases; bases outside gene matches: 5. Germline V gene lookup returns CDR1 SGHTA and CDR2 FQGTGA. The CDR3 sequence is 16 residues long.

This clonotype has ten or more counts. V is TRBV12-3 or TRBV12-4 and J is TRBJ2-3; TRBD2 aligns across 8 bases. V dropped 5 bases and J dropped 8; count of bases not matched to a gene: 6. This CDR3 comprises 13 residues. CDR3 nucleotide sequence: TGTGCCAGCAGTGCCGGGGGGGCCGGTACGCAGTATTTT. Protein: CASSAGGAGTQYF.

In its sample, this clonotype was seen many times. The chain employs TRBV13 and TRBJ1-3; 8 nucleotides align to TRBD1. This CDR3 has 16 amino acids. Germline CDR1 PRHDT, CDR2 FYEKMQ (reference sequence). V lost 5 bases, J lost 4 bases, and 10 bases stayed unmatched. CDR3 region: CASSLRTGPSGNTIYF. The CDR3 nucleotides read TGTGCCAGCAGCCTCCGGACAGGGCCGTCAGGAAACACCATATATTTT.

This clonotype was recorded many times. The gene calls are TRBV7-4 and TRBJ1-5; D remains unclear. CDR1 is SGHVT and CDR2 is SQSDAQ in the germline V gene. CDR3 length: 15 residues. The V and J ends lost 6 bases and 0 bases respectively, with 12 bases between them. In DNA form, the CDR3 reads TGTGCCAGCAGTTGTAGTACGGATAGCAATCAGCCCCAGCATTTT. This codes for CASSCSTDSNQPQHF.

This clonotype came up many times. The genes are TRBV2 and TRBJ1-1, with a possible D match to TRBD1 (6 bases). With 7 bases removed from V and 1 base from J, the gap between germline ends came to 16 bases. Looked up from germline, CDR1 is SNHLY and CDR2 is FYNNEI. This CDR3 is built from 15 residues. The CDR3 protein is CASKEGGSRNTEAFF. The CDR3 DNA is TGTGCCAGCAAGGAGGGGGGGAGCCGGAACACTGAAGCTTTCTTT.

This clonotype was recorded at least ten times. This chain joins TRBV7-9 and TRBJ2-7, with unresolved D. The CDR3 has 14 amino acids. The germline V gene encodes CDR1 SEHNR and CDR2 FQNEAQ (reference sequence). The V end lost 2 bases, the J end lost 3 bases, and 11 bases lay between the germline ends. CDR3 sequence: CASSLNGTVYEQYF. Here the CDR3 DNA reads TGTGCCAGCAGCTTAAACGGCACAGTCTACGAGCAGTACTTC.

The sample holds many counts of this clonotype. This chain connects TRBV27 to TRBJ1-2; tentatively, D is TRBD1 (5 bases). In germline, CDR1 is MNHEY, CDR2 SMNVEV (reference sequence). Trimming took off 0 bases at V and 7 bases at J, with 12 bases between the two ends. The CDR3 length is 14 residues. This CDR3 is CASSLSPGTRGYTF. The DNA for the CDR3 is TGTGCCAGCAGTTTATCTCCAGGGACCCGTGGCTACACCTTC.

V usage is TRBV20-1 and J usage is TRBJ2-5; no firm D call. The CDR3 sequence is 13 residues long. Deletions cut 7 bases from V and 3 bases from J, with 15 bases between. Germline V gene data show CDR1 as DFQATT and CDR2 as SNEGSKA (reference sequence). The CDR3 loop is CSVPPRAEETQYF. The CDR3 DNA reads TGCAGTGTTCCTCCTAGGGCGGAAGAGACCCAGTACTTC.

This clonotype has ten or more counts. The J gene is TRBJ2-5, the V gene TRBV7-9; either TRBD1 or TRBD2 may supply D (7 bases each). Trimming removed 5 bases from V and 5 bases from J, with 18 bases in between. This CDR3 is built from 15 residues. Germline CDR1 and CDR2: SEHNR and FQNEAQ (reference sequence). The CDR3: CASSTPGGGHETQYF. CDR3 coding DNA: TGTGCCAGCAGCACCCCAGGGGGGGGCCATGAGACCCAGTACTTC.

This clonotype showed up many times. A much larger clone sits a single nucleotide away, making a read error possible. The chain links TRBV6-1 to TRBJ1-1; tentative D call: TRBD1 (6 bases). The germline V gene encodes CDR1 MNHNS and CDR2 SASEGT. The CDR3 covers 14 residues. CDR3 nucleotide sequence: TGTGCCGGCAGGGGATTTTTGGCGCGGACTGAAGCTTTCTTT. Protein sequence: CAGRGFLARTEAFF.

This clonotype was counted many times. V usage is TRBV7-2 and J usage is TRBJ2-5; D not resolved. This CDR3 comprises 14 residues. The V end lost 5 bases, the J end lost 5 bases, and 15 bases lay between the germline ends. The germline V gene has CDR1 SGHTA and CDR2 FQGNSA. CDR3: CASSLYPGTETQYF. The CDR3 DNA reads as TGTGCCAGCAGCCTTTACCCGGGTACTGAGACCCAGTACTTC.

This clonotype was recorded at least ten times. The rearrangement joins TRBV6-2 or TRBV6-3 to TRBJ1-2; D uncertain. Deletions cut 0 bases from V and 8 bases from J, with 7 bases between. The CDR3 has 12 amino acids. Germline-derived CDR1 and CDR2 are MNHEY and SVGEGT. CDR3 region: CASSYSSTGYTF. CDR3 bases: TGTGCCAGCAGTTACTCGAGTACCGGCTACACCTTC.

On this clonotype: The junction departs from germline at one end; a sequencing error may be responsible. V gene TRBV28 combines with J gene TRBJ2-4; possibly TRBD1 for D (6 bases). Germline assignment: CDR1 MDHEN and CDR2 SYDVKM. The CDR3 covers 15 residues. The CDR3 reads CASRAGGLAKNIKYF. The CDR3 bases are TGTGCCAGCAGGGCTGGGGGCCTAGCCAAAAACATTAAGTACTTC.